A selection of T cell receptor beta chains follows, all from one sample in a study of blood T cell repertoires in COVID-19. The data were produced by immunoSEQ multiplex PCR, yet TCRdb's version contains in-frame clones alone and is incomplete. This repertoire shows over 110,000 clones, 65% to 90% found once; its top ten account for 10%. Sequences were obtained from peripheral blood. The receptors were gathered from a man between 60 and 70 years old with active or convalescent COVID-19. Both conserved end residues are part of each CDR3. The D gene is left open where the match is weak. Clone size is stated in some rows and not others, as once, few, many or a class when expanded.

j_gene | d_gene | v_gene | abundance | CDR3aa | CDR3nt
TRBJ1-4 | . | TRBV11-3 | . | CASSFGGAGEKLFF | TGTGCCAGCAGCTTTGGAGGAGCGGGGGAAAAACTGTTTTTT
TRBJ1-4 | TRBD1 | TRBV7-8 | . | CASSPDRGPPKLFF | TGTGCCAGCAGCCCGGACAGGGGGCCTCCAAAACTGTTTTTT
TRBJ2-5 | TRBD2 | TRBV9 | . | CASSEGAGALETQYF | TGTGCCAGCAGCGAGGGAGCGGGAGCCCTAGAGACCCAGTACTTC
TRBJ2-7 | TRBD1 | TRBV12-5 | . | CASGLGQVTLYEQYF | TGTGCTAGTGGTCTGGGACAGGTTACTCTCTACGAGCAGTACTTC
TRBJ2-5 | . | TRBV14 | . | CASSQGLQGPETQYF | TGTGCCAGCAGCCAAGGCCTGCAGGGTCCAGAGACCCAGTACTTC
TRBJ2-1 | TRBD1 | TRBV11-3 | . | CASSFRQGGSYNEQFF | TGTGCCAGCAGCTTTCGACAGGGGGGGTCCTACAATGAGCAGTTCTTC
TRBJ2-7 | TRBD2 | TRBV18 | . | CASSVGLAAGWQYF | TGTGCCAGCTCGGTGGGACTAGCGGCCGGATGGCAGTACTTC
TRBJ1-2 | . | TRBV19 | . | CASSIVPARGGGYTF | TGTGCCAGTAGTATAGTACCGGCTCGGGGGGGTGGCTACACCTTC
TRBJ1-4 | TRBD1 | TRBV6-5 | . | CASSRDRRNEKLFF | TGTGCCAGCAGTCGGGACAGGCGAAATGAAAAACTGTTTTTT
TRBJ1-5 | TRBD1 | TRBV6-2/TRBV6-3 | . | CASSWRRDRGSNQPQHF | TGTGCCAGCAGTTGGCGCCGGGACAGGGGTAGCAATCAGCCCCAGCATTTT
TRBJ1-4 | . | TRBV27 | . | CASSPRALEGKLFF | TGTGCCAGCAGTCCGCGAGCGTTGGAAGGAAAACTGTTTTTT
TRBJ2-5 | TRBD1 | TRBV11-3 | . | CASSLGTGSETQYF | TGTGCCAGCAGCTTAGGGACAGGGTCGGAGACCCAGTACTTC
TRBJ1-4 | TRBD1 | TRBV5-4 | . | CASSSGPGQGSEKLFF | TGTGCCAGCAGCTCCGGACCAGGACAGGGATCTGAAAAACTGTTTTTT
TRBJ1-2 | TRBD1 | TRBV14 | . | CASSRGNNRGPIYGYTF | TGTGCCAGCAGCCGCGGGAACAACAGGGGGCCTATTTATGGCTACACCTTC
TRBJ2-2 | TRBD2 | TRBV3-1/TRBV3-2 | once | CASSPGLLSGELFF | TGTGCCAGCAGCCCGGGACTACTCTCCGGGGAGCTGTTTTTT
TRBJ1-1 | . | TRBV27 | few | CASSFLTQNTEAFF | TGTGCCAGCAGTTTCCTGACACAGAACACTGAAGCTTTCTTT
TRBJ1-6 | TRBD1 | TRBV18 | . | CASSPGQGASPLHF | TGTGCCAGCTCACCGGGACAGGGTGCTTCACCCCTCCACTTT
TRBJ1-6 | . | TRBV6-5 | . | CASSAGYPYNSPLHF | TGTGCCAGCAGCGCAGGGTACCCCTATAATTCACCCCTCCACTTT
TRBJ2-3 | . | TRBV7-9 | . | CASSWGQWGGTQYF | TGTGCCAGCAGCTGGGGACAGTGGGGAGGTACGCAGTATTTT
TRBJ2-5 | TRBD2 | TRBV7-9 | . | CASGYYVSGRPYQETQYF | TGTGCCAGCGGCTATTACGTTAGCGGGAGGCCCTACCAAGAGACCCAGTACTTC
TRBJ1-6 | . | TRBV7-2 | . | CASSSLQLNSPLHF | TGTGCCAGCAGCTCTTTACAGCTTAATTCACCCCTCCACTTT
TRBJ2-3 | . | TRBV7-2 | . | CASSFYVSEDTQYF | TGTGCCAGCAGTTTTTACGTCAGCGAGGATACGCAGTATTTT
TRBJ2-1 | . | TRBV4-1 | . | CASSQRNYRTSSYNEQFF | TGCGCCAGCAGCCAAAGGAACTACAGGACAAGCTCCTACAATGAGCAGTTCTTC
TRBJ2-3 | TRBD2 | TRBV4-1 | . | CASSLGRVGSTDTQYF | TGCGCCAGCAGCCTGGGGAGGGTCGGAAGCACAGATACGCAGTATTTT
TRBJ1-5 | . | TRBV19 | . | CASSETRRGNQPQHF | TGTGCCAGTAGTGAGACGAGGAGGGGCAATCAGCCCCAGCATTTT
TRBJ1-5 | . | TRBV19 | . | CASLTGSGQPQHF | TGTGCCAGTCTTACAGGGTCAGGGCAGCCCCAGCATTTT
TRBJ1-1 | . | TRBV6-5 | . | CASSRGHSNTEAFF | TGTGCCAGCAGCCGGGGACACTCGAACACTGAAGCTTTCTTT
TRBJ1-1 | TRBD1 | TRBV7-2 | few | CASSLTTSGGNTEAFF | TGTGCCAGCAGCTTAACCACCTCAGGGGGGAATACTGAAGCTTTCTTT
TRBJ1-3 | . | TRBV11-3 | . | CASSSTGYSGNTIYF | TGTGCCAGCAGCTCCACAGGCTACTCTGGAAACACCATATATTTT
TRBJ1-3 | . | TRBV9 | . | CASTTDTTPTGNTIYF | TGTGCCAGCACCACGGACACTACCCCAACTGGAAACACCATATATTTT
TRBJ1-2 | . | TRBV27 | . | CASSLAGNYGYTF | TGTGCCAGCAGTTTGGCGGGGAACTATGGCTACACCTTC
TRBJ2-1 | TRBD2 | TRBV12-3/TRBV12-4 | . | CATLAGGPGEQFF | TGTGCCACCTTAGCGGGGGGGCCGGGGGAGCAGTTCTTC
TRBJ2-5 | . | TRBV5-6 | . | CASSLANEDRRQETQYF | TGTGCCAGCAGCTTGGCTAATGAAGACAGACGGCAAGAGACCCAGTACTTC
TRBJ1-2 | TRBD1 | TRBV5-4 | . | CASSLRDRAYGYTF | TGTGCCAGCAGCCTCCGGGACAGGGCTTATGGCTACACCTTC
TRBJ1-2 | . | TRBV9 | . | CASSVATGSRYGYTF | TGTGCCAGCAGCGTAGCCACAGGCTCACGCTATGGCTACACCTTC
TRBJ2-7 | . | TRBV6-2/TRBV6-3 | few | CASSYSRYEQYF | TGTGCCAGCAGTTACTCGCGGTACGAGCAGTACTTC
TRBJ1-2 | . | TRBV2 | . | CASRGTRDYGYTF | TGTGCCAGCAGGGGGACAAGGGACTATGGCTACACCTTC
TRBJ2-5 | TRBD1 | TRBV30 | . | CAWSRTGFWETQYF | TGTGCCTGGAGCAGGACAGGGTTTTGGGAGACCCAGTACTTC
TRBJ1-2 | . | TRBV11-3 | . | CASSLDGQLYGYTF | TGTGCCAGCAGCTTAGATGGCCAGTTATATGGCTACACCTTC
TRBJ2-5 | TRBD2 | TRBV19 | . | CASSGTTSGVYQETQYF | TGTGCCAGTAGTGGCACGACTAGCGGGGTTTATCAAGAGACCCAGTACTTC
TRBJ1-3 | . | TRBV6-1 | . | CASSGSRMVSGNTIYF | TGTGCCAGCAGTGGGAGCCGGATGGTCTCTGGAAACACCATATATTTT
TRBJ2-7 | . | TRBV5-6 | . | CASSLVQGGAYEQYF | TGTGCCAGCAGCTTGGTCCAGGGCGGAGCCTACGAGCAGTACTTC
TRBJ1-2 | . | TRBV27 | . | CASSFQGSYGYTF | TGTGCCAGCAGTTTTCAGGGGTCCTATGGCTACACCTTC
TRBJ1-2 | . | TRBV5-4 | few | CASSIPRLTNGYTF | TGTGCCAGCAGCATTCCGAGGTTGACGAATGGCTACACCTTC
TRBJ1-2 | TRBD1 | TRBV13 | . | CASSWTGESGGYTF | TGTGCCAGCAGCTGGACAGGGGAAAGCGGTGGCTACACCTTC
TRBJ1-3 | . | TRBV6-5 | . | CASSGRGRSGNTIYF | TGTGCCAGTTCCGGTAGAGGGCGCTCTGGAAACACCATATATTTT
TRBJ1-2 | . | TRBV6-2/TRBV6-3 | . | CASSRGGLLGYTF | TGTGCCAGCAGTCGCGGGGGCCTTTTGGGCTACACCTTC
TRBJ2-3 | TRBD1 | TRBV5-1 | . | CASSLAPTGLSTDTQYF | TGCGCCAGCAGCTTGGCCCCGACAGGGTTGTCCACAGATACGCAGTATTTT
TRBJ1-2 | . | TRBV6-5 | . | CASSYSPGEVGYTF | TGTGCCAGCAGTTACTCTCCAGGGGAAGTTGGCTACACCTTC
TRBJ1-3 | . | TRBV9 | . | CASSPGGRNTIYF | TGTGCCAGCAGCCCCGGGGGGAGAAACACCATATATTTT
TRBJ2-5 | TRBD1 | TRBV10-2 | . | CASSAPTGIETQYF | TGCGCCAGCAGTGCCCCGACAGGGATAGAGACCCAGTACTTC
TRBJ1-1 | TRBD1 | TRBV14 | . | CASSRWGQLNTEAFF | TGTGCCAGCAGCCGTTGGGGACAGCTCAACACTGAAGCTTTCTTT
TRBJ2-3 | . | TRBV27 | once | CASSLSPAGGRDTQYF | TGTGCCAGCAGTTTAAGTCCCGCAGGGGGGAGAGATACGCAGTATTTT
TRBJ1-1 | . | TRBV28 | . | CASKSGQGNTEAFF | TGTGCCAGCAAGAGCGGGCAGGGGAACACTGAAGCTTTCTTT